The 18 T cell receptor beta chains reported below all come from one sample, sequenced in a study of T cells in Graves' hyperthyroidism and ophthalmopathy. Amplified TCR beta CDR3 regions derived from RNA transcripts. HTBI primers were the set used in a first-round RT-PCR of the TCR CDR3. Each CDR3 protein gets one entry after TCRdb re-called the multiplex PCR reads with MiXCR. The profile shows about 400,000 distinct CDR3 sequences, 15% of them singletons. The sample was blood. These receptors all stem from a woman in her 30s with Graves' hyperthyroidism.

Ten or more counts support this clonotype. The chain's CDR3 is CAINPRGQASTGELFF. As DNA, the CDR3 is TGTGCCATCAACCCCAGAGGACAGGCCTCCACCGGGGAGCTGTTTTTT. The chain carries TRBV7-9 and TRBJ2-2; 7 bases line up with TRBD1. The CDR3 covers 16 residues. The junction had 15 bases not matched to a gene; V was cut back by 10 bases and J by 4 bases. Germline V gene sequence: CDR1 SEHNR, CDR2 FQNEAQ (reference sequence).

On this clonotype: Its ends do not fully match the called genes, so a read error is possible. The CDR3 region is CTSSYSTSGYYEQYF. In DNA form, the CDR3 reads TGTACCAGCAGTTACTCGACTAGCGGGTACTACGAGCAGTACTTC. The chain has TRBV6-5 and TRBJ2-7, with 10 bases lining up with TRBD2. Germline values: CDR1 MNHEY, CDR2 SVGAGI. The CDR3 has 15 amino acids.

Turning to this clonotype: Being one base from a much bigger clone, this may be a read error. The rearrangement joins TRBV2 to TRBJ2-7; D unclear. Germline V gene sequence: CDR1 SNHLY, CDR2 FYNNEI. The germline V and J ends were trimmed by 6 bases and 7 bases, with 10 bases remaining between them. This CDR3 has 11 amino acids. CDR3 loop: CASSVYDEQYF. The CDR3, as DNA: TGTGCCAGCAGCGTGTACGATGAGCAGTACTTC.

This clonotype was counted many times. The chain carries TRBV5-1 and TRBJ1-1, with D perhaps matching TRBD1 (5 bases). CDR1 is SGHRS, CDR2 YFSETQ, per germline. The CDR3 extends over 15 amino acids. Trimming left V 3 bases short and J 6 bases short, with 18 bases between. DNA of the CDR3: TGCGCCAGCAGCTCCAGGCCCGGGGACGGCGCTGAAGCTTTCTTT. Its translation is CASSSRPGDGAEAFF.

In its sample, this clonotype was seen many times. The V gene is TRBV6-1, the J gene TRBJ2-3; D not certain. V was trimmed by 8 bases and J by 5 bases, leaving 14 bases between them. From germline, CDR1 is MNHNS and CDR2 SASEGT. The CDR3 consists of 13 residues. CDR3 sequence: CASSTDPGDTQYF. The CDR3 coding sequence is TGTGCCAGCTCGACCGACCCGGGAGATACGCAGTATTTT.

A remark on this clonotype: Its ends do not fully match the called genes, so a read error is possible. The CDR3 loop reads CASSTTSGSSCEQYF. The CDR3 DNA reads TGCGCCAGCAGCACAACTAGCGGGAGCTCCTGCGAGCAGTACTTC. The chain is built from TRBV5-1 and TRBJ2-7; TRBD2 matches at 11 bases. The germline V gene encodes CDR1 SGHRS and CDR2 YFSETQ. CDR3 length: 15 residues.

In its sample, this clonotype was seen many times. The gene calls are TRBV27 and TRBJ2-4, with unresolved D. With 5 bases removed from V and 4 bases from J, the gap between germline ends came to 15 bases. The V gene's germline CDR1 is MNHEY and CDR2 SMNVEV (reference sequence). The CDR3 totals 15 residues. The CDR3 sequence: CASSPEAWVKNIQYF. The DNA for the CDR3 is TGTGCCAGCAGTCCTGAGGCCTGGGTAAAAAACATTCAGTACTTC.

This clonotype was observed many times. The chain combines TRBV29-1 with TRBJ2-7; D gene ambiguous. The CDR3 length is 11 residues. Trimming took off 5 bases at V and 6 bases at J, with 11 bases between the two ends. CDR1 and CDR2 from the germline V gene are SQVTM and ANQGSEA. CDR3 in DNA: TGCAGCGTTCGGCTGTTTCGCGAGCAGTACTTC. Translation: CSVRLFREQYF.

V and J are TRBV20-1 and TRBJ2-7, with TRBD1 identical over 8 bases. The CDR3 sequence is 15 residues long. Germline V gene data show CDR1 as DFQATT and CDR2 as SNEGSKA (reference sequence). The V gene end was trimmed by 2 bases and the J gene end by 5 bases; junction bases not matched to a gene: 11. The CDR3 DNA is TGCAGTGCTAGACAGGGGGCGAAATGTTGGGACGAGCAGTACTTC. It yields the protein CSARQGAKCWDEQYF.

This clonotype was seen many times. CDR3 bases: TGCAGTGCTAGAGATTCGTGGCTAGCGGAGGGCAATGAGCAGTTCTTC. Its protein product is CSARDSWLAEGNEQFF. The V and J genes are TRBV20-1 and TRBJ2-1; 7 positions agree with TRBD2. Germline CDR1 and CDR2: DFQATT and SNEGSKA (reference sequence). The CDR3 has 16 residues. V trimming: 0 bases; J trimming: 6 bases; junction bases outside the gene matches: 11.

This clonotype was recorded many times. The V and J genes are TRBV20-1 and TRBJ2-7; D gene ambiguous. CDR1 and CDR2 from the germline V gene are DFQATT and SNEGSKA (reference sequence). The V end was cut by 7 bases, the J end by 6 bases, with 22 bases between. CDR3 length equals 14 residues. For the CDR3, the DNA is TGCAGTGTAAAATTATACGAAGCTACGGGCGAGCAGTACTTC. This sequence encodes CSVKLYEATGEQYF.

The V call is TRBV5-4, the J call TRBJ2-1; the D gene is possibly TRBD2 (5 bases). The V gene lost 4 bases and the J gene lost 6 bases, with 20 bases spanning the gap. This CDR3 comprises 16 residues. Germline values: CDR1 SGHNT, CDR2 YYREEE (reference sequence). CDR3 nucleotide sequence: TGTGCCAGCAGCCCCCCCCGCGGGCCACAACTCAATGAGCAGTTCTTC. It yields the protein CASSPPRGPQLNEQFF.

This clonotype was observed at least ten times. The chain employs TRBV20-1 and TRBJ2-7, with 7 bases matching TRBD2. V trimming: 3 bases; J trimming: 2 bases; junction bases outside the gene matches: 7. The germline V gene encodes CDR1 DFQATT and CDR2 SNEGSKA (reference sequence). This CDR3 comprises 14 residues. The CDR3 loop is CSASLSSGPYEQYF. Written as DNA, the CDR3 is TGCAGTGCTAGTTTGTCTAGCGGACCCTACGAGCAGTACTTC.

The chain combines TRBV20-1 with TRBJ1-6, with D uncertain. The CDR3 runs 12 residues. V lost 1 base and J 16 bases, leaving 14 bases between the germline ends. From germline, CDR1 is DFQATT and CDR2 SNEGSKA (reference sequence). The DNA for the CDR3 is TGCAGTGCTAGAGCCCCCCAGCCCAATCTCCACTTT. Its translation is CSARAPQPNLHF.

The chain employs TRBV4-2 and TRBJ2-1, with TRBD2 identical over 13 bases. Germline CDR1 reads LGHNA; CDR2 reads YNFKEQ. The CDR3 contains 16 residues. V shed 3 bases, J shed 10 bases, and the junction held 9 bases outside the gene matches. DNA of the CDR3: TGTGCCAGCAGCCACGATACTAGCGGGAGGGCGGGGGAGCAGTTCTTC. The encoded protein is CASSHDTSGRAGEQFF.

Many counts were recorded for this clonotype. The chain has TRBV12-3 or TRBV12-4 and TRBJ2-7; 8 nucleotides match TRBD1. The CDR3 has 14 amino acids. Trimming removed 5 bases from V and 3 bases from J; junction bases left unmatched: 6. CDR3 in amino acids: CASSLYRGNYEQYF. The CDR3 DNA sequence: TGTGCCAGCAGTCTTTACAGGGGGAACTACGAGCAGTACTTC.

The J gene is TRBJ1-1, the V gene TRBV27, with D perhaps TRBD1 (5 bases). CDR3 length: 15 residues. V was shortened by 2 bases and J by 4 bases, with 14 bases between the two germline ends. Germline CDR1 reads MNHEY; CDR2 reads SMNVEV (reference sequence). CDR3 nucleotide sequence: TGTGCCAGCAGTTTAGGGGGGGAGATGACCACTGAAGCTTTCTTT. Translated, it gives CASSLGGEMTTEAFF.

In this sample, this clonotype turned up many times. The chain has TRBV20-1 and TRBJ1-5; the D is unclear. Germline V gene lookup returns CDR1 DFQATT and CDR2 SNEGSKA (reference sequence). The CDR3 totals 13 residues. V was cut by 3 bases and J by 4 bases, with 10 bases left in between. The chain's CDR3 is CSARKAGNQPQHF. In nucleotides, the CDR3 is TGCAGTGCTAGGAAGGCGGGGAATCAGCCCCAGCATTTT.